This entry lists 28 T cell receptor beta chains sequenced from one sample in a study of shared clonotypes between healthy human individuals. Repertoires were generated with immunoSEQ multiplex PCR, while TCRdb's copy carries only in-frame clones and drops some. In the table there are approximately 1,000,000 clones, approximately 77% of which are singletons. Sequencing was carried out using memory CD4+ T cells from PBMCs. Noted subset: CD45RA-negative fraction. The receptors shown here come from a man younger than 35 in good health. Some clones in this sample may be carry-over from other donors' samples.

Note on this clone: This same CDR3 is encoded by further DNA sequences in the sample. The genes are TRBV9 and TRBJ2-2, with 11 positions matching TRBD1. Germline CDR1 reads SGDLS; CDR2 reads YYNGEE. The CDR3 is 16 amino acids. Trimming at V came to 2 bases and at J to 2 bases, leaving 2 bases not matched to a gene. CDR3 sequence reads: CASSVGQGANTGELFF. CDR3 in DNA: TGTGCCAGCAGCGTCGGACAGGGGGCTAACACCGGGGAGCTGTTTTTT. Full variable domain (remainder filled in from reference TRBV9 and TRBJ2-2): DSGVTQTPKHLITATGQRVTLRCSPRSGDLSVYWYQQSLDQGLQFLIQYYNGEERAKGNILERFSAQQFPDLHSELNLSSLELGDSALYFCASSVGQGANTGELFFGEGSRLTVL.

The chain carries TRBV5-1 and TRBJ1-1, with TRBD1 as a possible D gene (6 bases). Germline V gene data show CDR1 as SGHRS and CDR2 as YFSETQ. The CDR3 is 20 residues long. Trimming shortened V by 5 bases and J by 2 bases, and 31 bases separated the two germline ends. CDR3 sequence: CASSPRPIGGWGTSNTEAFF. CDR3 DNA: TGCGCCAGCAGTCCGAGGCCCATTGGGGGATGGGGGACATCCAACACTGAAGCTTTCTTT.

The chain links TRBV6-1 to TRBJ2-7; TRBD2 aligns across 8 bases. The germline gives CDR1 MNHNS, CDR2 SASEGT. Germline trimming cut 4 bases from V and 2 bases from J; bases unmatched to any gene: 7. CDR3 size: 15 residues. Written as DNA, the CDR3 is TGTGCCAGCAGTGTTAGACTAGCGAATACCTACGAGCAGTACTTC. As protein: CASSVRLANTYEQYF.

The chain carries TRBV6-6 and TRBJ2-1; D perhaps matches TRBD1 (6 bases). Looked up from germline, CDR1 is MNHNY and CDR2 is SVGAGI (reference sequence). The CDR3 consists of 14 residues. Between the trimmed V and J ends, which lost 5 bases and 14 bases, there was a span of 22 bases. Here the CDR3 DNA reads TGTGCCAGCAGTCCTTCCGGGACATGGAATTCGGAGTTCTTC. Protein: CASSPSGTWNSEFF.

As concerns this clone: The sample holds other DNA sequences that translate to the same CDR3. CDR3 nucleotide sequence: TGTGCCAGCTCACCCCGGACGGTGTCCTACGAGCAGTACTTC. Encoded protein: CASSPRTVSYEQYF. The chain uses TRBV18 and TRBJ2-7; D uncertain. The CDR3 spans 14 residues. Germline loops: CDR1 KGHSH, CDR2 LQKENI. V was clipped by 3 bases and J by 1 base, with 10 bases between them.

The rearrangement joins TRBV10-1 to TRBJ2-7, with TRBD1 matching over 9 bases. The ends lost 3 bases at V and 7 bases at J; junction bases unmatched: 13. The CDR3 covers 16 residues. CDR1 is WNHNN, CDR2 SYGVQD, per germline (reference sequence). The CDR3 coding sequence is TGCGCCAGCAGTGAATCACTCCCATGGACAGGGGTTGAGCAGTACTTC. It yields the protein CASSESLPWTGVEQYF.

Here the CDR3 DNA reads TGTGCCAGCTCACGGGACAGGGGACTACGTCAGGGGCAGTTCTTC. It specifies CASSRDRGLRQGQFF. The rearrangement links TRBV18 to TRBJ2-1; 10 positions match TRBD1. With 4 bases clipped from V and 12 bases from J, the junction kept 12 bases outside the gene matches. The CDR3 has 15 residues. In germline, CDR1 is KGHSH, CDR2 LQKENI. Filled out from reference TRBV18 and TRBJ2-1, the complete variable domain reads NAGVMQNPRHLVRRRGQEARLRCSPMKGHSHVYWYRQLPEEGLKFMVYLQKENIIDESGMPKERFSAEFPKEGPSILRIQQVVRGDSAAYFCASSRDRGLRQGQFFGPGTRLTVL.

The rearrangement links TRBV28 to TRBJ1-5, with D possibly being TRBD1 (5 bases). V lost 6 bases, J lost 5 bases, and 17 bases lay in between. CDR3 length: 15 residues. Germline loops: CDR1 MDHEN, CDR2 SYDVKM. The CDR3: CASRGPGPGHQPQHF. In DNA form, the CDR3 reads TGTGCCAGCAGGGGACCGGGCCCGGGGCATCAGCCCCAGCATTTT.

This chain links TRBV7-2 with TRBJ1-1; the match to TRBD1 covers 9 bases. Germline V lookup: CDR1 SGHTA, CDR2 FQGNSA. The CDR3 has 15 residues. The junction had 3 bases not matched to a gene; V was cut back by 3 bases and J by 1 base. CDR3: CASSFRQGENTEAFF. The CDR3 region has the DNA TGTGCCAGCAGCTTTAGACAGGGGGAGAACACTGAAGCTTTCTTT.

This sequence joins TRBV4-2 and TRBJ2-7; 7 bases fit TRBD2. Germline V gene lookup returns CDR1 LGHNA and CDR2 YNFKEQ. The V gene end was trimmed by 4 bases and the J gene end by 2 bases; junction bases not matched to a gene: 8. The CDR3 length is 15 residues. The CDR3 is CASSPGSGATYEQYF. The CDR3, as DNA: TGTGCCAGCAGCCCGGGAAGCGGGGCTACCTACGAGCAGTACTTC.

The rearrangement links TRBV19 to TRBJ1-5; D gene unclear. Germline V gene data show CDR1 as LNHDA and CDR2 as SQIVND (reference sequence). The CDR3 runs 12 residues. V lost 7 bases and J 5 bases, leaving 9 bases between the germline ends. CDR3 sequence (DNA): TGTGCCAGTACCAGCGCTTATCAGCCCCAGCATTTT. Protein sequence: CASTSAYQPQHF.

V gene TRBV27 combines with J gene TRBJ2-3, with 7 positions matching TRBD2. From germline, CDR1 is MNHEY and CDR2 SMNVEV (reference sequence). J gave up 2 bases and V 4 bases, and 6 bases lay outside the gene matches. CDR3 size: 15 residues. CDR3 loop: CASSSNGRTTDTQYF. Written as DNA, the CDR3 is TGTGCCAGCAGTTCTAACGGGAGGACCACAGATACGCAGTATTTT.

The rearrangement links TRBV29-1 to TRBJ1-2; D is unresolved. The CDR3 sequence is 10 residues long. CDR1 is SQVTM, CDR2 ANQGSEA, per germline. V dropped 6 bases and J dropped 8 bases, with 10 bases sitting between them. The CDR3 loop reads CSVGTEGYTF. The CDR3 coding sequence is TGCAGCGTCGGTACAGAAGGCTACACCTTC.

The chain employs TRBV12-5 and TRBJ1-1; no definite D call. The CDR3 is 15 residues long. V was trimmed by 0 bases and J by 7 bases, leaving 15 bases between them. Germline V gene lookup returns CDR1 LGHNT and CDR2 FRNRAP. Here the CDR3 DNA reads TGTGCTAGTGGTTTGGTAATTGGGGAACTGTATGAAGCTTTCTTT. Encoded protein: CASGLVIGELYEAFF.

The rearrangement uses TRBV7-3 and TRBJ2-1; 8 bases line up with TRBD1. CDR1 is SGHTA and CDR2 is FQGTGA in the germline V gene. J was trimmed by 4 bases and V by 3 bases; bases with no gene match: 5. CDR3 size: 15 residues. CDR3 bases: TGTGCCAGCAGCTTCGACAGGGGCCTTTACAATGAGCAGTTCTTC. It translates to CASSFDRGLYNEQFF.

The chain uses TRBV15 and TRBJ2-3; perhaps TRBD2 as D (5 bases). V lost 1 base, J lost 5 bases, and 13 bases lay in between. This CDR3 region has 15 residues. The germline gives CDR1 LNHNV, CDR2 YYDKDF (reference sequence). Written as DNA, the CDR3 is TGTGCCACCAGCAGAGGTAACGGAGGCCGAGATACGCAGTATTTT. This sequence encodes CATSRGNGGRDTQYF.

V and J are TRBV7-2 and TRBJ2-3; 8 nucleotides agree with TRBD1. This CDR3 is built from 14 residues. From germline, CDR1 is SGHTA and CDR2 FQGNSA. V shed 4 bases, J shed 7 bases, and the junction held 7 bases outside the gene matches. CDR3 sequence reads: CASSSGTGGNTQYF. The CDR3 nucleotides read TGTGCCAGCAGCTCGGGGACAGGAGGGAATACGCAGTATTTT.

The gene calls are TRBV7-9 and TRBJ2-2; D uncertain. CDR3 length: 14 amino acids. Between the trimmed V and J ends, which lost 5 bases and 1 base, there was a span of 8 bases. CDR1 SEHNR and CDR2 FQNEAQ come from the germline V gene (reference sequence). The CDR3 is CASSKSGNTGELFF. The DNA of the CDR3 is TGTGCCAGCAGCAAGTCGGGGAACACCGGGGAGCTGTTTTTT.

The chain employs TRBV14 and TRBJ1-2, with TRBD1 as a possible D gene (6 bases). V was pared by 4 bases and J by 8 bases, with 14 bases between. Germline loops: CDR1 SGHDN, CDR2 FVKESK. This CDR3 region has 13 residues. The CDR3 DNA follows: TGTGCCAGCAGCCCGTCCGTGGGGGGCGGCTACACCTTC. Translated: CASSPSVGGGYTF.

The J gene is TRBJ1-1, the V gene TRBV11-2; the D is unclear. The length of the CDR3 is 12 residues. Trimming cost V 1 base and J 7 bases, with 7 bases left between them. The germline V gene has CDR1 SGHAT and CDR2 FQNNGV. The CDR3 coding sequence is TGTGCCAGCAGCTTAGGGGGATATGAAGCTTTCTTT. It encodes CASSLGGYEAFF.

The rearrangement uses TRBV10-1 and TRBJ1-1; 7 bases line up with TRBD1. The CDR3 runs 15 residues. Germline assignment: CDR1 WNHNN and CDR2 SYGVQD (reference sequence). The trim removed 0 bases at V and 4 bases at J, leaving 5 bases unmatched. CDR3 nucleotide sequence: TGCGCCAGCAGTGAGTCCGGAGGGGGCTTCACTGAAGCTTTCTTT. Amino acid sequence: CASSESGGGFTEAFF.

As for this clone: The germline gene is not matched at one end of the junction; a read error may be the cause. This chain uses TRBV5-1 with TRBJ2-5, with TRBD1 matching over 9 bases. This CDR3 is 16 amino acids long. CDR1 is SGHRS and CDR2 is YFSETQ in the germline V gene. This CDR3 is CASSSYQDRGEDTQYF. CDR3 nucleotide sequence: TGCGCCAGCAGCTCCTACCAGGACAGGGGAGAAGATACCCAGTACTTC.

This sequence joins TRBV15 and TRBJ2-5; 11 positions agree with TRBD2. Unmatched junction bases numbered 6, after V lost 4 bases and J lost 5 bases. The germline CDR1 and CDR2 sequences are LNHNV and YYDKDF (reference sequence). The CDR3 spans 15 residues. CDR3 bases: TGTGCCACCAGCATCAGACTAGCGGGATGGGAGACCCAGTACTTC. As protein: CATSIRLAGWETQYF.

J is TRBJ2-3 and V is TRBV9, with 7 bases fitting TRBD2. This CDR3 spans 16 amino acids. V shed 5 bases, J shed 2 bases, and the junction held 11 bases outside the gene matches. CDR1 and CDR2 from the germline V gene are SGDLS and YYNGEE. The CDR3 is CASSAGLAVSTDTQYF. In DNA form, the CDR3 reads TGTGCCAGCAGTGCTGGGCTAGCGGTGTCCACAGATACGCAGTATTTT.

This clone was seen only once. Because the CDR3 is missing its conserved closing phenylalanine or tryptophan, this is likely a read error. This chain connects TRBV6-6 to TRBJ1-1; D might be TRBD1 (5 bases). V was clipped by 10 bases and J by 1 base, with 13 bases between them. CDR1 is MNHNY, CDR2 SVGAGI, per germline (reference sequence). CDR3 size: 13 residues. This CDR3 reads CAIRQPQNTEAFS. The DNA of the CDR3 is TGTGCCATTCGACAGCCCCAGAACACTGAAGCTTTCTCT.

A note on this clone: This CDR3 is missing its conserved last phenylalanine or tryptophan, likely due to a read error. The DNA is omitted, as the CDR3 cannot be located on it reliably, and the CDR3 follows TCRdb's listing. V usage is TRBV28 and J usage is TRBJ2-3; TRBD2, the D gene given by the table, was not confirmed from the DNA. The germline V gene has CDR1 MDHEN and CDR2 SYDVKM. The CDR3 region is 9 residues in length, termini included. CDR3 amino acids: CASSSPGEG.

This chain connects TRBV7-3 to TRBJ1-1; 9 positions agree with TRBD1. V lost 5 bases to trimming and J lost 5 bases; unmatched junction nucleotides: 3. In germline, CDR1 is SGHTA, CDR2 FQGTGA. This CDR3 spans 13 amino acids. The CDR3 spells CASSMTGGTEAFF. As DNA, the CDR3 is TGTGCCAGCAGCATGACAGGGGGGACTGAAGCTTTCTTT.

As concerns this clone: At the DNA level, this CDR3 is encoded by other sequences in the same sample as well. The V call is TRBV7-9, the J call TRBJ2-3; no clear D gene. Germline values: CDR1 SEHNR, CDR2 FQNEAQ (reference sequence). Trimming took 2 bases from V and 2 from J, leaving 2 bases between them. The CDR3 runs 12 residues. The CDR3 DNA sequence: TGTGCCAGCAGCTTATCCACAGATACGCAGTATTTT. It specifies CASSLSTDTQYF.